This T cell receptor beta chain was captured in a study of T-cell memory formation after mild COVID-19. The study, taken as a whole, reports: Day 15 to 85 contracting clones showed balanced CD4/CD8; later expanders leaned CD4+.

CDR3 length: 13 amino acids. Trimming removed 4 bases at V and 0 bases at J, with 6 bases between. Germline values: CDR1 DFQATT, CDR2 SNEGSKA (reference sequence). One entry per CDR3 protein results from TCRdb running MiXCR on the 5' RACE reads. Counted here are a few hundred thousand distinct CDR3 sequences, roughly 25% occurring once; the ten biggest clones make up under 15%. As regards this clonotype: Antigen: not known.

The V and J genes are TRBV20-1 and TRBJ2-2; possible D gene TRBD2, 5 bases. Material: PBMCs or a T cell subset sorted from them (not recorded which). This receptor was identified in an adult woman who had mild COVID-19 (a few samples of this study predate the infection). Cell type and time point are not known. Here the CDR3 DNA reads TGCAGTGCTAAGCGGTCGAACACCGGGGAGCTGTTTTTT. Translation gives CSAKRSNTGELFF.